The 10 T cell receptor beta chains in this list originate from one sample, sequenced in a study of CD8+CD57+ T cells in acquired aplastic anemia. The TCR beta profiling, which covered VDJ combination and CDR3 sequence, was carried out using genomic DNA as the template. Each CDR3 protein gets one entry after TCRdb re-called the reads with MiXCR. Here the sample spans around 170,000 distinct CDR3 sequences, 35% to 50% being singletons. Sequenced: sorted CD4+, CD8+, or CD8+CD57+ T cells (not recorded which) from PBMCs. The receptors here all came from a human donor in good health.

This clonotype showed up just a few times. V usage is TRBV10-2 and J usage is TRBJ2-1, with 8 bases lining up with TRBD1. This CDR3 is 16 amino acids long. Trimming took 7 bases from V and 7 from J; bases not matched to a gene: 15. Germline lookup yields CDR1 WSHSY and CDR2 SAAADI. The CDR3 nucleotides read TGCGCCAGCATTACATGGGGCCAGGGGGCTTCGAATGAGCAGTTCTTC. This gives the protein CASITWGQGASNEQFF.

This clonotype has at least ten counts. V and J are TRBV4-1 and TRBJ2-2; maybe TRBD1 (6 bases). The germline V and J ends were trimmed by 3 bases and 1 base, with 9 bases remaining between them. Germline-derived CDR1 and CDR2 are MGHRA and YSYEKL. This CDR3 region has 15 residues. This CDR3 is CASSQIRGNTGELFF. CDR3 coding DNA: TGCGCCAGCAGCCAGATCAGGGGGAACACCGGGGAGCTGTTTTTT.

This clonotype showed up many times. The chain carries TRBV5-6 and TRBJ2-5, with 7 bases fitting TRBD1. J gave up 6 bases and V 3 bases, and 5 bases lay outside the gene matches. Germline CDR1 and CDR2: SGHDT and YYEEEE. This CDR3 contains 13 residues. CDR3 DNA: TGTGCCAGCAGCTCCGACAGGGTACAGACCCAGTACTTC. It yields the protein CASSSDRVQTQYF.

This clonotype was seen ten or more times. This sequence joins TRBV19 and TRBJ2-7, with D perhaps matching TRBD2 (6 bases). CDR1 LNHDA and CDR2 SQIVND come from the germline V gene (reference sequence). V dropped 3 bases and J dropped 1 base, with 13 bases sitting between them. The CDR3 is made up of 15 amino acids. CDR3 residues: CASSIGDGTSYEQYF. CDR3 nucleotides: TGTGCCAGTAGTATTGGGGACGGGACTTCCTACGAGCAGTACTTC.

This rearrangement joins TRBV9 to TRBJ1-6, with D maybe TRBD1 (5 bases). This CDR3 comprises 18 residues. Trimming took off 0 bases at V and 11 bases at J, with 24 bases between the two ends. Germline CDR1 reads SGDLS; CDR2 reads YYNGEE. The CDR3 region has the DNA TGTGCCAGCAGCGTAGCGGTATGGGAAGGGGCTGGGAATCCACCCCTCCACTTT. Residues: CASSVAVWEGAGNPPLHF.

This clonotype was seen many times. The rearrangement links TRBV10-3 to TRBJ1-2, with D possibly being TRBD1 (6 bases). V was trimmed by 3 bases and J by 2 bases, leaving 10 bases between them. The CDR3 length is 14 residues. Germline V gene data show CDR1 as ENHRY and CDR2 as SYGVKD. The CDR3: CAISDGQSNYGYTF. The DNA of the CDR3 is TGTGCCATCAGTGACGGACAGTCAAACTATGGCTACACCTTC.

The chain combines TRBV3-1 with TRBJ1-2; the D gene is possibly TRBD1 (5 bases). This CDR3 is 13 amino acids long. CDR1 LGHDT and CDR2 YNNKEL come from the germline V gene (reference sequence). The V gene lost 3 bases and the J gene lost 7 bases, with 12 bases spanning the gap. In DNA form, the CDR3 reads TGTGCCAGCAGCCACAGGGATTCTTCTGGCTACACCTTC. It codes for CASSHRDSSGYTF.

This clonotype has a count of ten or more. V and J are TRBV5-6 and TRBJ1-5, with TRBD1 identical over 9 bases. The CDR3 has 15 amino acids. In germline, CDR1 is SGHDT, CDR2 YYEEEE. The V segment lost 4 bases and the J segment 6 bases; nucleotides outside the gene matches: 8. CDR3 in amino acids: CASSSLQGAVQPQHF. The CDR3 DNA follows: TGTGCCAGCAGCAGCTTACAGGGGGCCGTTCAGCCCCAGCATTTT. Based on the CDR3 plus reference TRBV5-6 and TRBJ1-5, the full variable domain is DAGVTQSPTHLIKTRGQQVTLRCSPKSGHDTVSWYQQALGQGPQFIFQYYEEEERQRGNFPDRFSGHQFPNYSSELNVNALLLGDSALYLCASSSLQGAVQPQHFGDGTRLSIL.

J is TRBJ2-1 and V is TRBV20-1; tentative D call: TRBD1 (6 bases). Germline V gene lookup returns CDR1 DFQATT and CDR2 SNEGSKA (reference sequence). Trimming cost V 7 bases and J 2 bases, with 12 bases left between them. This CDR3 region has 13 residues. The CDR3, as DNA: TGCAGTGGGTTGGGGGCAACCTACAATGAGCAGTTCTTC. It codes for CSGLGATYNEQFF.

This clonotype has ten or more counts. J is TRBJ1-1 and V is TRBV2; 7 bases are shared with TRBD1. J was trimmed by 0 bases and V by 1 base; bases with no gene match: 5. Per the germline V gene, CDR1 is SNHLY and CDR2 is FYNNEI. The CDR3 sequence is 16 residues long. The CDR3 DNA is TGTGCCAGCAGTGAAGGACAGGGATTCATGAACACTGAAGCTTTCTTT. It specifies CASSEGQGFMNTEAFF.